Below, 2 T cell receptor beta chains from the same sample are listed, as sequenced in a study of blood T cell repertoires in COVID-19 (dated by TCRdb to 2020 to 2021). Library preparation was by the immunoSEQ multiplex PCR assay. TCRdb took over this immuneACCESS table, retaining in-frame rearrangements with V and J assigned. Such tables are incomplete; in checked studies, under half of the missing clones stem from an unresolved V gene, and the remainder is unexplained. Recorded for this sample are under 65,000 clones; around 76% of them occurred a single time. The ten largest clonotypes hold around a fifth of the sample. What was sequenced was peripheral blood. The source of these receptors is a woman in her sixties or seventies with acute or convalescent COVID-19.

The chain couples TRBV7-2 to TRBJ2-1, with 8 nucleotides matching TRBD2. The germline V gene encodes CDR1 SGHTA and CDR2 FQGNSA. With V trimmed by 4 bases and J by 9 bases, 5 bases remained unmatched. CDR3 length: 13 residues. CDR3 sequence reads: CASSSLAGGEQFF. The CDR3 nucleotides read TGTGCCAGCAGCTCTCTAGCGGGCGGTGAGCAGTTCTTC. The entire variable domain, with the rest obtained from reference TRBV7-2 and TRBJ2-1, is as follows: GAGVSQSPSNKVTEKGKDVELRCDPISGHTALYWYRQSLGQGLEFLIYFQGNSAPDKSGLPSDRFSAERTGGSVSTLTIQRTQQEDSAVYLCASSSLAGGEQFFGPGTRLTVL.

This CDR3 reads CASSLAGWEKLFF. For the CDR3, the DNA is TGCGCCAGCAGCTTGGCCGGGTGGGAAAAACTGTTTTTT. The J gene is TRBJ1-4, the V gene TRBV5-1; no clear D gene. V gave up 0 bases and J gave up 8 bases, with 8 bases separating them. CDR1 SGHRS and CDR2 YFSETQ come from the germline V gene. This CDR3 is 13 amino acids long. Filled out from reference TRBV5-1 and TRBJ1-4, the complete variable domain reads KAGVTQTPRYLIKTRGQQVTLSCSPISGHRSVSWYQQTPGQGLQFLFEYFSETQRNKGNFPGRFSGRQFSNSRSEMNVSTLELGDSALYLCASSLAGWEKLFFGSGTQLSVL.